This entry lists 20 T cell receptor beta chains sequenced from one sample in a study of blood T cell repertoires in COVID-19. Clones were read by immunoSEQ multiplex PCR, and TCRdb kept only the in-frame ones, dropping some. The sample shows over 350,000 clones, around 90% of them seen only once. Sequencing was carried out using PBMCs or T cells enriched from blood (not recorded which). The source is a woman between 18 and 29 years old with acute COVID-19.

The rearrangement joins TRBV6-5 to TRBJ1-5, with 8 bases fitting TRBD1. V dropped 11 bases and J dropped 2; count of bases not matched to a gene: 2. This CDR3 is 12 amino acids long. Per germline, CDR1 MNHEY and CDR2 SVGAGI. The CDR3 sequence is CAVQGGNQPQHF. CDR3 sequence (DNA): TGTGCCGTACAGGGGGGCAATCAGCCCCAGCATTTT.

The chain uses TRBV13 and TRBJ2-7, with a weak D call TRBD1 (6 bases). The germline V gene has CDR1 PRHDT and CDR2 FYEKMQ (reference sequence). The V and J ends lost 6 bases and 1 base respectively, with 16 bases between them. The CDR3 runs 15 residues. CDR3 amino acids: CASRSGQLPSYEQYF. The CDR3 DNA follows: TGTGCCAGCAGATCGGGACAACTACCATCCTACGAGCAGTACTTC.

The CDR3 loop reads CASSYSEEQPQHF. In DNA, the CDR3 is TGTGCCAGCAGTTACTCGGAGGAGCAGCCCCAGCATTTT. The chain has TRBV6-5 and TRBJ1-5, with D uncertain. The CDR3 consists of 13 residues. The V gene's germline CDR1 is MNHEY and CDR2 SVGAGI. V was clipped by 0 bases and J by 7 bases, with 7 bases between them.

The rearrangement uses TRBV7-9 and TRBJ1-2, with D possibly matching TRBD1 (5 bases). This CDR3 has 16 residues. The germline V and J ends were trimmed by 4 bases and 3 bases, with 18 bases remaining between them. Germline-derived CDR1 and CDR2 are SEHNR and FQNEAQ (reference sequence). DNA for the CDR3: TGTGCCAGCAGCTCCAAGGGGTCCTTTTGGGACTATGGCTACACCTTC. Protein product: CASSSKGSFWDYGYTF.

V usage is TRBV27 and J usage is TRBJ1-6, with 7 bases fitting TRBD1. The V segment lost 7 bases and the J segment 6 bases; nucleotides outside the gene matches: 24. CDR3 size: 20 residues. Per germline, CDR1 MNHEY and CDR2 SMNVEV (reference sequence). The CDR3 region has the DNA TGTGCCAGCACCCTTCCCAGGGGGAAAGGGGAGGATATAAGTAATTCACCCCTCCACTTT. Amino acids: CASTLPRGKGEDISNSPLHF.

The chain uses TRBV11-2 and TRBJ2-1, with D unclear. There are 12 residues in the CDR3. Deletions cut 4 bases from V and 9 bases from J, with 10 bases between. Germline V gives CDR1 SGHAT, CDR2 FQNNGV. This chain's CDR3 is CASSSLGLEQFF. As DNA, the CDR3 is TGTGCCAGCAGCTCTCTAGGCCTTGAGCAGTTCTTC.

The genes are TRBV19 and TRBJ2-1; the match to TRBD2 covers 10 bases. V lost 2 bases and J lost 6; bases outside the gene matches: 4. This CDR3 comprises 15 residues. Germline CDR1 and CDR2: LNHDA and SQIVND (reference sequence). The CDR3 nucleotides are TGTGCCAGTAGTATACTAGCGGGGGCGATCAATGAGCAGTTCTTC. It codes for CASSILAGAINEQFF.

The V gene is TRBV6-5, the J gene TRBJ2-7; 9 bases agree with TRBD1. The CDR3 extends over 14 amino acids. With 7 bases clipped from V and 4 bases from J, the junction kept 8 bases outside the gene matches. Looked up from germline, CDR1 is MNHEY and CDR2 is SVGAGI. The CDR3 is CASISGTGMYEQYF. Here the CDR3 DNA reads TGTGCCAGCATTTCGGGGACAGGGATGTACGAGCAGTACTTC.

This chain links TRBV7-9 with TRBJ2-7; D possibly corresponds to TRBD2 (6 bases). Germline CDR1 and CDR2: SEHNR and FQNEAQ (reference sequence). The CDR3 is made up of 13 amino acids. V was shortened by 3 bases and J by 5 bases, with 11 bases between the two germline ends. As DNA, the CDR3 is TGTGCCAGCAGCTTGGGCGGGACCCACGAGCAGTACTTC. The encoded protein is CASSLGGTHEQYF.

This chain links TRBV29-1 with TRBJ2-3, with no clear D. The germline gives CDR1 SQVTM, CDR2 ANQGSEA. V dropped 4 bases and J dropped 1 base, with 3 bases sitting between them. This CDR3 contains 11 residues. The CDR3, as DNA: TGCAGCGTTGCGGGCACAGATACGCAGTATTTT. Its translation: CSVAGTDTQYF.

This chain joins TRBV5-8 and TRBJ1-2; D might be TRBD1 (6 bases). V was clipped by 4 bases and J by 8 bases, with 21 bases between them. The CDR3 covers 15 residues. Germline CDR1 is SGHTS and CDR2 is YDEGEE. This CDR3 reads CASSRQTYRVRGYTF. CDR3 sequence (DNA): TGTGCCAGCAGCCGGCAAACTTACAGGGTGAGAGGCTACACCTTC. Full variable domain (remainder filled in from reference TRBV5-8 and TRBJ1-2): EAGVTQSPTHLIKTRGQQATLRCSPISGHTSVYWYQQALGLGLQFLLWYDEGEERNRGNFPPRFSGRQFPNYSSELNVNALELEDSALYLCASSRQTYRVRGYTFGSGTRLTVV.

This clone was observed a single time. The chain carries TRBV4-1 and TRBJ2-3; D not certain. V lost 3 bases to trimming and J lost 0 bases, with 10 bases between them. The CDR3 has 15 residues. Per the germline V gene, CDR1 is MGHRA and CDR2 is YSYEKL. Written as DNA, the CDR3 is TGCGCCAGCAGCCAGGCTTCGTCTAGCACAGATACGCAGTATTTT. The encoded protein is CASSQASSSTDTQYF.

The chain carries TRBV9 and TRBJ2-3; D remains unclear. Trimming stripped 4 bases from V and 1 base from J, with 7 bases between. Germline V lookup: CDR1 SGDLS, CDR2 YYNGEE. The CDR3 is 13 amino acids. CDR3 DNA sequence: TGTGCCAGCAGCCCCCTAGGCACAGATACGCAGTATTTT. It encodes CASSPLGTDTQYF.

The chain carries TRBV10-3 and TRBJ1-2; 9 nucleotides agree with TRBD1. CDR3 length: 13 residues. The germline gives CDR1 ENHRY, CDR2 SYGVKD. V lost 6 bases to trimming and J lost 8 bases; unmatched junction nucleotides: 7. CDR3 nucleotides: TGTGCCATCAGCCCCCGGACAGGGGAGGGCTACACCTTC. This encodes CAISPRTGEGYTF.

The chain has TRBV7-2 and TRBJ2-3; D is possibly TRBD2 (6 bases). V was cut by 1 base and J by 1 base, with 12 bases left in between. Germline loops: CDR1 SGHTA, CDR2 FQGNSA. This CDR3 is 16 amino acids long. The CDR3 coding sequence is TGTGCCAGCAGCTTAGGATCGGGGGTGGGCACAGATACGCAGTATTTT. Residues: CASSLGSGVGTDTQYF.

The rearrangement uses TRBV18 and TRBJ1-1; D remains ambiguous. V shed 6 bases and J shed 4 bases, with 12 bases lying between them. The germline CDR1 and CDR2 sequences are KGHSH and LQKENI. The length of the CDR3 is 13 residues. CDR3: CASSQELGTEAFF. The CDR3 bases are TGTGCCAGCTCTCAGGAACTCGGCACTGAAGCTTTCTTT.

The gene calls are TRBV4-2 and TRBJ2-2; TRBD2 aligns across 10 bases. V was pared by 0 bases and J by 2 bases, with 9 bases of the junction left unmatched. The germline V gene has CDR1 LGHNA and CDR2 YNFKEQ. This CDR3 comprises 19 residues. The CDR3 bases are TGTGCCAGCAGCCAAGATGTTTTAGGACTAGCGGAAAACACCGGGGAGCTGTTTTTT. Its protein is CASSQDVLGLAENTGELFF.

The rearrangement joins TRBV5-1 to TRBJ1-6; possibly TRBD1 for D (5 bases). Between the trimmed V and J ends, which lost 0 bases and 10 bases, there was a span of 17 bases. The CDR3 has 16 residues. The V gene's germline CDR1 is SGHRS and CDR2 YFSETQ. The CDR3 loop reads CASSLVVQASRSPLHF. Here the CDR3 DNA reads TGCGCCAGCAGCTTGGTAGTACAGGCTTCGAGGTCACCCCTCCACTTT. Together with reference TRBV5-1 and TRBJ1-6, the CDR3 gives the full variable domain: KAGVTQTPRYLIKTRGQQVTLSCSPISGHRSVSWYQQTPGQGLQFLFEYFSETQRNKGNFPGRFSGRQFSNSRSEMNVSTLELGDSALYLCASSLVVQASRSPLHFGNGTRLTVT.

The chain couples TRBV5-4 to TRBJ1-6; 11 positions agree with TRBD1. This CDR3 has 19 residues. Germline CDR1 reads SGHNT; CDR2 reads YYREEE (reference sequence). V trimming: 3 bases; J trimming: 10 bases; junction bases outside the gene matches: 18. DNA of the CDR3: TGTGCCAGCAGCTATTCCTCGGGACAGGGGGTTAGTAACGGCTCACCCCTCCACTTT. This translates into CASSYSSGQGVSNGSPLHF.

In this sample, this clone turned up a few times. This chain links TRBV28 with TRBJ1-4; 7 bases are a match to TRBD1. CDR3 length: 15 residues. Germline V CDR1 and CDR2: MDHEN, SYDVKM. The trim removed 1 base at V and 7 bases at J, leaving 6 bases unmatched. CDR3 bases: TGTGCCAGCAGTTTATTAAGGGGGCGCGGTGAAAAACTGTTTTTT. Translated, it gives CASSLLRGRGEKLFF.